A selection of T cell receptor beta chains follows, all from one sample in a study of cytomegalovirus exposure and HLA in healthy donors. The data were produced by immunoSEQ multiplex PCR, yet TCRdb's version contains in-frame clones alone and is incomplete. The data show a few hundred thousand clones, 75% to 90% seen once. Source material: PBMCs. These receptors were obtained from a young woman in good health and CMV-seropositive. CDR3s include the opening cysteine and the closing phenylalanine or tryptophan. The D gene is left open where the match is weak. A clone size is listed for some rows: how often the clone was seen (once, few, many), or a class if it is expanded.

v_call	clone_size	j_call	cdr3_length	d_call	cdr3_aa	cdr3_nt
TRBV7-6	NA	TRBJ2-1	15	TRBD2	CASTPGTSQLNEQFF	TGTGCCAGCACCCCGGGGACTAGCCAACTAAATGAGCAGTTCTTC
TRBV27	NA	TRBJ1-4	13	NA	CASRPGDFEKLFF	TGTGCCAGCAGGCCGGGCGACTTTGAAAAACTGTTTTTT
TRBV27	NA	TRBJ2-6	14	NA	CASSFRSGANVLTF	TGTGCCAGCAGTTTCCGGTCCGGGGCCAACGTCCTGACTTTC
TRBV18	NA	TRBJ2-5	14	NA	CASSPSGGTETQYF	TGTGCCAGCTCACCGTCTGGCGGAACGGAGACCCAGTACTTC
TRBV30	NA	TRBJ1-3	13	NA	CAWSVYSGNTIYF	TGTGCCTGGAGTGTCTACTCTGGAAACACCATATATTTT
TRBV6-5	NA	TRBJ1-1	13	NA	CASSYGLGTEAFF	TGTGCCAGCAGTTACGGGCTGGGGACTGAAGCTTTCTTT
TRBV2	NA	TRBJ2-7	13	NA	CASNLESGLEQYF	TGTGCCAGCAACCTGGAGAGCGGTCTGGAGCAGTACTTC
TRBV6-5	NA	TRBJ1-1	14	NA	CASSRYGENTEAFF	TGTGCCAGCAGCCGGTACGGGGAAAACACTGAAGCTTTCTTT
TRBV6-1	NA	TRBJ2-7	12	TRBD1	CASTAGGYEQYF	TGTGCCAGCACCGCAGGGGGTTACGAGCAGTACTTC
TRBV6-1	once	TRBJ2-7	15	NA	CASSDFQGSFYEQYF	TGTGCCAGCAGTGATTTTCAGGGCAGCTTCTACGAGCAGTACTTC
TRBV6-1	few	TRBJ2-5	15	TRBD1	CASSVIQGAQETQYF	TGTGCCAGCAGCGTAATACAGGGGGCCCAAGAGACCCAGTACTTC
TRBV18	few	TRBJ1-1	14	NA	CASSLSSGYTEAFF	TGTGCCAGCTCATTATCCTCGGGATACACTGAAGCTTTCTTT
TRBV4-1	NA	TRBJ2-5	17	NA	CASSQRRGGDGIETQYF	TGCGCCAGCAGCCAACGCCGAGGGGGGGACGGTATAGAGACCCAGTACTTC
TRBV27	few	TRBJ1-5	12	NA	CASSQGNQPQHF	TGTGCCAGCAGTCAAGGGAATCAGCCCCAGCATTTT
TRBV11-3	NA	TRBJ1-4	16	NA	CASSIRQVATNEKLFF	TGTGCCAGCAGCATTAGACAGGTTGCAACTAATGAAAAACTGTTTTTT
TRBV7-6	NA	TRBJ2-7	13	NA	CASSLGSGDEQYF	TGTGCCAGCAGCTTAGGGTCAGGGGACGAGCAGTACTTC
TRBV12-5	NA	TRBJ1-1	15	NA	CASGHGFGMNTEAFF	TGTGCTAGTGGCCACGGATTTGGAATGAACACTGAAGCTTTCTTT
TRBV11-3	NA	TRBJ2-1	13	NA	CASRHEVSNEQFF	TGTGCCAGCAGGCACGAAGTTAGCAATGAGCAGTTCTTC
TRBV11-3	NA	TRBJ2-7	16	NA	CASSKLGRDESYEQYF	TGTGCCAGCAGTAAATTGGGCAGGGACGAATCCTACGAGCAGTACTTC
TRBV10-1	few	TRBJ1-5	12	NA	CASSESNQPQHF	TGCGCCAGCAGCGAGAGCAATCAGCCCCAGCATTTT